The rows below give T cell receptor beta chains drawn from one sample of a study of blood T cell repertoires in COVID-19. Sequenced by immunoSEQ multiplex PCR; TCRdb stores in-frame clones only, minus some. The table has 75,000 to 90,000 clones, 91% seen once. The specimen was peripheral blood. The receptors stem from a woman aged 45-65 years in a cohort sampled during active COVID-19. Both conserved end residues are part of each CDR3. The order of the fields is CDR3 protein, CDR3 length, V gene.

CDR3 protein: CASSQRGQVLNEQYF
CDR3 length: 15
V gene: TRBV23-1

CDR3 protein: CASSPTSGGAPYNEQFF
CDR3 length: 17
V gene: TRBV7-3

CDR3 protein: CASTSLREGTDTQYF
CDR3 length: 15
V gene: TRBV27

CDR3 protein: CASSTTDSIRGYTF
CDR3 length: 14
V gene: TRBV19

CDR3 protein: CASSRDRGNSPLHF
CDR3 length: 14
V gene: TRBV7-9

CDR3 protein: CASSFRRGTDTQYF
CDR3 length: 14
V gene: TRBV5-5

CDR3 protein: CASSPGLAGGHNEQFF
CDR3 length: 16
V gene: TRBV3-1/TRBV3-2

CDR3 protein: CATSDIPGTSGVTNTGELFF
CDR3 length: 20
V gene: TRBV24-1

CDR3 protein: CASSQITGATRHGYTF
CDR3 length: 16
V gene: TRBV28

CDR3 protein: CASSQGVNTEAFF
CDR3 length: 13
V gene: TRBV18

CDR3 protein: CAISTNRDTSINYGYTF
CDR3 length: 17
V gene: TRBV10-3

CDR3 protein: CASSLAGQYYGYTF
CDR3 length: 14
V gene: TRBV11-2

CDR3 protein: CASSQASLSSYEQYF
CDR3 length: 15
V gene: TRBV4-2

CDR3 protein: CASSQEMWGGASTDTQYF
CDR3 length: 18
V gene: TRBV4-2

CDR3 protein: CASSPDFTGTREKLFF
CDR3 length: 16
V gene: TRBV18

CDR3 protein: CASSLKPGGYTF
CDR3 length: 12
V gene: TRBV12-3/TRBV12-4

CDR3 protein: CASSEAGGAQPQHF
CDR3 length: 14
V gene: TRBV6-1

CDR3 protein: CASSQVPEPLHF
CDR3 length: 12
V gene: TRBV3-1/TRBV3-2

CDR3 protein: CAISEAGLAGEQYF
CDR3 length: 14
V gene: TRBV10-3

CDR3 protein: CASGTGGGNTIYF
CDR3 length: 13
V gene: TRBV30

CDR3 protein: CASSAPRTGAMNTEAFF
CDR3 length: 17
V gene: TRBV19

CDR3 protein: CASSPPGLAHNEQFF
CDR3 length: 15
V gene: TRBV19

CDR3 protein: CAWSPGQGYNEQFF
CDR3 length: 14
V gene: TRBV30

CDR3 protein: CASSWTGELTNEKLFF
CDR3 length: 16
V gene: TRBV5-1

CDR3 protein: CASSQEGGRGLGEQFF
CDR3 length: 16
V gene: TRBV4-2

CDR3 protein: CASSIDLAPTDTQYF
CDR3 length: 15
V gene: TRBV19

CDR3 protein: CASRRDGEGYTF
CDR3 length: 12
V gene: TRBV2

CDR3 protein: CASSFGLAGGHNEQFF
CDR3 length: 16
V gene: TRBV5-4

CDR3 protein: CASSLGSLQETQYF
CDR3 length: 14
V gene: TRBV7-8

CDR3 protein: CASSPTGTGGTDTQYF
CDR3 length: 16
V gene: TRBV18

CDR3 protein: CASSPWGWGLDSHEQYF
CDR3 length: 17
V gene: TRBV4-2

CDR3 protein: CASSKGTGGTEAFF
CDR3 length: 14
V gene: TRBV5-1